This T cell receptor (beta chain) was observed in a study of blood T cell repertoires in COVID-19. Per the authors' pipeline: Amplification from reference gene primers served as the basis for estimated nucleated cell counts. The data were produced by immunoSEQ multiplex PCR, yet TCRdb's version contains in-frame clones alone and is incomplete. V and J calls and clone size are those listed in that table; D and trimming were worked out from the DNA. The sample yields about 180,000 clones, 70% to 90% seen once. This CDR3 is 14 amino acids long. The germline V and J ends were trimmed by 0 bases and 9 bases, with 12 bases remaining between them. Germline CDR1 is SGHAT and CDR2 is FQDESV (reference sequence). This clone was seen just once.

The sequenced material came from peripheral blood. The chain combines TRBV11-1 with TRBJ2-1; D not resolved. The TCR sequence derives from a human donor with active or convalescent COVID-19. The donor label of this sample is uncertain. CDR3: CASSLALVLREQFF. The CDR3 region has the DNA TGTGCCAGCAGCTTAGCGTTAGTATTGCGTGAGCAGTTCTTC.